The T cell receptor (beta chain) under discussion was sequenced for a study of T cell responses to AZD1222 COVID-19 vaccine. Findings of the study overall: Reportedly, close to half of spike-specific TCRs are directed against unmutated variant regions. Of the AZD1222 recipients, only 5 or 6 were seropositive at baseline. When two AZD1222 doses had been given, Spike-specific TCR breadth and depth rose.

Here immunoSEQ multiplex PCR was the method, and the copy in TCRdb shows in-frame clones only, minus some. This sample has 50,000 or so clones; around 91% occur once, and the top ten carry roughly 5.3%. For this clone: What it binds is not known.

Germline V gene data show CDR1 as SGHVS and CDR2 as FNYEAQ. This CDR3 has 18 residues. V trimming: 5 bases; J trimming: 6 bases; junction bases outside the gene matches: 11. The clonotype was recovered from an adult who received the AZD1222 COVID-19 vaccine. This rearrangement joins TRBV7-6 to TRBJ2-3; 16 bases map to TRBD2. The specimen was peripheral blood, collected 28 days after the second AZD1222 dose. The CDR3, as DNA: TGTGCCAGCAGCCCGGGACTAGCGGGAGGGCCTAACGCGGATACGCAGTATTTT. It encodes CASSPGLAGGPNADTQYF. Full variable domain (outside the CDR3, taken from reference TRBV7-6 and TRBJ2-3): GAGVSQSPRYKVTKRGQDVALRCDPISGHVSLYWYRQALGQGPEFLTYFNYEAQQDKSGLPNDRFSAERPEGSISTLTIQRTEQRDSAMYRCASSPGLAGGPNADTQYFGPGTRLTVL.